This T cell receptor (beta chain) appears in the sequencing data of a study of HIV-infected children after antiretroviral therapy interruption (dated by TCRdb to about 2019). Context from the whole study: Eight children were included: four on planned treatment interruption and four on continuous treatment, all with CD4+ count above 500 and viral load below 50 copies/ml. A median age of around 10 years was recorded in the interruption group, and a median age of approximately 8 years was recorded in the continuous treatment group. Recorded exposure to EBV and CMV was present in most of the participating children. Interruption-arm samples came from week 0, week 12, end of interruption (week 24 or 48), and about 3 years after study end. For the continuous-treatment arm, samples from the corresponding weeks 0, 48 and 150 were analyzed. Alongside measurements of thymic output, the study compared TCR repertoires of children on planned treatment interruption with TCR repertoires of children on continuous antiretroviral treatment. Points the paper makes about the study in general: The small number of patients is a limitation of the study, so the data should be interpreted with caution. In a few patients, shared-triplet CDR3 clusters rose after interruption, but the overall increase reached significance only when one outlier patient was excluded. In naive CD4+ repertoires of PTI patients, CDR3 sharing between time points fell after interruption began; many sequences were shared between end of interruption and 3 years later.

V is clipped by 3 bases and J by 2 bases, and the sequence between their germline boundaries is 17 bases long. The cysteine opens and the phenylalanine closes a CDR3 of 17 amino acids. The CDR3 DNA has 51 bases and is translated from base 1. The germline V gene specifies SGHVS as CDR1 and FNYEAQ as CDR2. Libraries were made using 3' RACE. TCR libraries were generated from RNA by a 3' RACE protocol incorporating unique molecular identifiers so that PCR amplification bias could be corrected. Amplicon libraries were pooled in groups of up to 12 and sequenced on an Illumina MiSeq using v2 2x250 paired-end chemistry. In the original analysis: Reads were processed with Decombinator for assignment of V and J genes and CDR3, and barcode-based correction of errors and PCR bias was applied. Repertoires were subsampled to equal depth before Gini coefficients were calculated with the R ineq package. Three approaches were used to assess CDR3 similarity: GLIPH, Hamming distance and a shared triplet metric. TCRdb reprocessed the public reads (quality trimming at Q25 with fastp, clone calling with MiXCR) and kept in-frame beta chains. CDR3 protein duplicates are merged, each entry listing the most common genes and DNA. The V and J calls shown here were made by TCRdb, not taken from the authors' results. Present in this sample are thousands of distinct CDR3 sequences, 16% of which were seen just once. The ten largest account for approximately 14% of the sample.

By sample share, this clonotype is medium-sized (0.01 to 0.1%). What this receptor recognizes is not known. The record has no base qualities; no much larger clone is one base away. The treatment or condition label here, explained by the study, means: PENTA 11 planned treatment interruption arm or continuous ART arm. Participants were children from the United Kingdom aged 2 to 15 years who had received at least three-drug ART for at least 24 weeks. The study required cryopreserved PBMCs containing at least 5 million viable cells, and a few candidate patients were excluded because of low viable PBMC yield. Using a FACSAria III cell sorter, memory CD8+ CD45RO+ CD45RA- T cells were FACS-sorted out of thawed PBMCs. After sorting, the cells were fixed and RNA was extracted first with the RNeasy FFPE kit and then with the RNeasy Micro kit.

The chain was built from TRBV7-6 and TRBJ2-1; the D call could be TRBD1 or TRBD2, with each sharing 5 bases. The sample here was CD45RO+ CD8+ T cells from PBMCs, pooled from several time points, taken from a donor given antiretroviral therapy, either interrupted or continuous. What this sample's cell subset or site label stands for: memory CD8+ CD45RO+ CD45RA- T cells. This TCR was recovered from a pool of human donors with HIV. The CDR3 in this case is CASSLSYRGAAYNEQFF. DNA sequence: TGTGCCAGCAGCTTGAGTTATCGAGGGGCAGCCTACAATGAGCAGTTCTTC.